Presented here are 15 T cell receptor beta chains from one specimen sequenced in a study of Ad26.COV2.S vaccination and SARS-CoV-2 variants. As to treatment: roughly 18 received Ad26.COV2.S at low or high dose, single or two shots; roughly five received placebo; per-sample allocation not given. The samples date from day 63 after the first vaccine or placebo injection. Only in-frame clones appear in the TCRdb table, and some are missing; sequencing was by immunoSEQ multiplex PCR. The table includes 300,000 to 400,000 clones, around four fifths detected once. Sample: peripheral blood, taken in a trial of Ad26.COV2.S vaccine versus placebo. The receptors stem from a person aged 18-65 years who received the Ad26.COV2.S COVID-19 vaccine or a placebo.

This sequence joins TRBV9 and TRBJ1-6; a possible D gene is TRBD1 (5 bases). CDR3 length: 14 amino acids. CDR1 is SGDLS and CDR2 is YYNGEE in the germline V gene. V dropped 5 bases and J dropped 10 bases, with 16 bases sitting between them. The CDR3 here is CASSDPEGLSPLHF. The CDR3 DNA follows: TGTGCCAGCAGTGACCCCGAGGGGTTGTCACCCCTCCACTTT. The full variable domain, with the rest looked up from reference TRBV9 and TRBJ1-6, is DSGVTQTPKHLITATGQRVTLRCSPRSGDLSVYWYQQSLDQGLQFLIQYYNGEERAKGNILERFSAQQFPDLHSELNLSSLELGDSALYFCASSDPEGLSPLHFGNGTRLTVT.

The V call is TRBV4-1, the J call TRBJ2-3; D unclear. This CDR3 has 16 amino acids. Trimming removed 4 bases from V and 1 base from J, with 15 bases in between. Per the germline V gene, CDR1 is MGHRA and CDR2 is YSYEKL. CDR3: CASSPSVTWGTDTQYF. CDR3 sequence (DNA): TGCGCCAGCAGCCCATCGGTCACATGGGGCACAGATACGCAGTATTTT.

The V call is TRBV21-1, the J call TRBJ1-1; the table gives TRBD1 as D, unverified against the DNA. TRBV21-1 is reported as a pseudogene. CDR3 length: 15 residues. DNA for the CDR3: TGTGCCAGCAGCAAAGAAGACAGGATGAACACTGAAGCTTTCTTT. This translates into CASSKEDRMNTEAFF.

As DNA, the CDR3 is TGTGCCAGTAGTATGGGGACAGCGAGCTCCTACGAGCAGTACTTC. It is translated as CASSMGTASSYEQYF. V and J are TRBV19 and TRBJ2-7; 7 bases are shared with TRBD1. This CDR3 comprises 15 residues. Looked up from germline, CDR1 is LNHDA and CDR2 is SQIVND (reference sequence). V shed 3 bases, J shed 0 bases, and the junction held 5 bases outside the gene matches.

This sequence joins TRBV6-5 and TRBJ1-1; a weak D match, TRBD1 (5 bases). Germline assignment: CDR1 MNHEY and CDR2 SVGAGI. CDR3 length equals 13 residues. Trimming stripped 0 bases from V and 5 bases from J, with 7 bases between. CDR3 nucleotides: TGTGCCAGCAGTTACTCGGGGCCAACTGAAGCTTTCTTT. Encoded protein: CASSYSGPTEAFF.

This clone was seen a handful of times. The V call is TRBV4-1, the J call TRBJ1-4, with TRBD1 as a possible D gene (5 bases). V shed 0 bases and J shed 10 bases, with 18 bases lying between them. CDR3 length: 16 amino acids. Germline values: CDR1 MGHRA, CDR2 YSYEKL. The CDR3, as DNA: TGCGCCAGCAGCCAAGAGGGACGGCAGGGCTTTGGAAAACTGTTTTTT. This codes for CASSQEGRQGFGKLFF.

CDR3 sequence reads: CASSQWGLAGEDEQFF. CDR3 sequence (DNA): TGTGCCAGCAGCCAATGGGGACTAGCGGGGGAGGATGAGCAGTTCTTC. The V call is TRBV14, the J call TRBJ2-1; TRBD2 agrees at 14 bases. V shed 2 bases and J 8 bases; nucleotides not matched to a gene: 5. The CDR3 sequence is 16 residues long. From germline, CDR1 is SGHDN and CDR2 FVKESK.

The chain is built from TRBV7-9 and TRBJ1-1, with no clear D. Germline V gene sequence: CDR1 SEHNR, CDR2 FQNEAQ (reference sequence). Trimming took off 3 bases at V and 5 bases at J, with 7 bases between the two ends. CDR3 length equals 12 residues. CDR3 sequence reads: CASSFPNTEAFF. The CDR3 DNA is TGTGCCAGCAGCTTCCCCAATACTGAAGCTTTCTTT.

This chain uses TRBV15 with TRBJ1-1; tentatively, D is TRBD1 (5 bases). The CDR3 loop spans 17 amino acids. V was trimmed by 1 base and J by 3 bases, leaving 18 bases between them. Germline CDR1 reads LNHNV; CDR2 reads YYDKDF (reference sequence). The CDR3 loop reads CATSRVQGGRFDTEAFF. In DNA form, the CDR3 reads TGTGCCACCAGCAGAGTTCAGGGAGGGAGGTTTGACACTGAAGCTTTCTTT.

The chain combines TRBV5-1 with TRBJ2-3; a possible D gene is TRBD2 (5 bases). The germline V gene has CDR1 SGHRS and CDR2 YFSETQ. Trimming removed 0 bases from V and 4 bases from J, with 15 bases in between. The CDR3 is 16 amino acids. The CDR3 protein is CASSLVGSTAADTQYF. CDR3 DNA: TGCGCCAGCAGCTTGGTCGGTTCCACAGCGGCAGATACGCAGTATTTT. Full variable domain (outside the CDR3, taken from reference TRBV5-1 and TRBJ2-3): KAGVTQTPRYLIKTRGQQVTLSCSPISGHRSVSWYQQTPGQGLQFLFEYFSETQRNKGNFPGRFSGRQFSNSRSEMNVSTLELGDSALYLCASSLVGSTAADTQYFGPGTRLTVL.

The J gene is TRBJ2-1, the V gene TRBV18, with D perhaps being TRBD1 or TRBD2 (5 bases each). The V gene lost 2 bases and the J gene lost 3 bases, with 17 bases spanning the gap. The CDR3 loop spans 17 amino acids. Germline assignment: CDR1 KGHSH and CDR2 LQKENI. CDR3 sequence: CASSPRTSRGVYNEQFF. DNA for the CDR3: TGTGCCAGCTCACCAAGGACATCGCGAGGGGTCTACAATGAGCAGTTCTTC.

The rearrangement joins TRBV4-2 to TRBJ2-5; unclear D gene. Germline V gene data show CDR1 as LGHNA and CDR2 as YNFKEQ. The CDR3 is made up of 15 amino acids. V lost 1 base, J lost 0 bases, and 9 bases lay in between. The CDR3 reads CASSQAPYNQETQYF. CDR3 nucleotides: TGTGCCAGCAGCCAAGCGCCTTACAACCAAGAGACCCAGTACTTC.

This clone was seen just once. The chain uses TRBV4-2 and TRBJ1-3; D may be TRBD1 (5 bases). The CDR3 spans 17 residues. V gave up 0 bases and J gave up 3 bases, with 15 bases separating them. Germline CDR1 and CDR2: LGHNA and YNFKEQ. The CDR3 reads CASSQEAGYSYGNTIYF. The CDR3 DNA sequence: TGTGCCAGCAGCCAAGAAGCAGGGTACTCTTATGGAAACACCATATATTTT.

Remarks on this clone: The junction differs from germline at one of its ends, possibly a read error. This sequence joins TRBV10-3 and TRBJ1-1; the match to TRBD1 covers 10 bases. The CDR3 length is 15 residues. Germline assignment: CDR1 ENHRY and CDR2 SYGVKD. This chain's CDR3 is CAVRQGAWGNTEAFF. In nucleotides, the CDR3 is TGTGCCGTCAGACAGGGGGCCTGGGGGAACACTGAAGCTTTCTTT.

V is TRBV7-2 and J is TRBJ2-7; a weak D match, TRBD2 (5 bases). The length of the CDR3 is 15 residues. Germline V gives CDR1 SGHTA, CDR2 FQGNSA. V was pared by 5 bases and J by 3 bases, with 17 bases between. For the CDR3, the DNA is TGTGCCAGCAGCCTTCGTGCGGGCGAAGTCTACGAGCAGTACTTC. This codes for CASSLRAGEVYEQYF.